Presented here are 18 T cell receptor beta chains from one specimen sequenced in a study of brain T cells in children with intractable seizures. Time point specified: blood from clinic visit 5 months post-surgery; TSC patient then seizure free. The protocol was immunoSEQ multiplex PCR, while the TCRdb copy is restricted to in-frame clones and leaves out a portion. The repertoire consists of about 340,000 clones, with 93% occurring once and the leading ten covering under 7%. The sequenced sample was peripheral blood, obtained more than 4 months after surgery. The receptors were gathered from a boy under two years old with tuberous sclerosis and intractable seizures.

The sample holds one count of this clone. V is TRBV10-3 and J is TRBJ1-1; D is possibly TRBD1 (6 bases). The V and J ends lost 4 bases and 3 bases respectively, with 15 bases between them. CDR1 is ENHRY and CDR2 is SYGVKD in the germline V gene. The length of the CDR3 is 15 residues. The CDR3 DNA sequence: TGTGCCATCAGTGCAGCACAGGGCCTATACACTGAAGCTTTCTTT. Translating it yields CAISAAQGLYTEAFF.

This chain's CDR3 is CASSLSGSYNEQFF. DNA of the CDR3: TGTGCCAGCTCCCTTAGCGGGAGCTACAATGAGCAGTTCTTC. The chain carries TRBV6-5 and TRBJ2-1; 9 bases are a match to TRBD2. Germline V gives CDR1 MNHEY, CDR2 SVGAGI. CDR3 length equals 14 residues. J was trimmed by 3 bases and V by 8 bases; bases with no gene match: 5.

The J gene is TRBJ2-7, the V gene TRBV5-1; unclear D gene. Germline V gene lookup returns CDR1 SGHRS and CDR2 YFSETQ. Deletions cut 2 bases from V and 4 bases from J, with 13 bases between. This CDR3 has 14 residues. The CDR3 sequence is CASSFGSGDYEQYF. The CDR3 nucleotides are TGCGCCAGCAGCTTCGGGTCTGGAGATTACGAGCAGTACTTC. The full variable domain, completed using reference TRBV5-1 and TRBJ2-7, is KAGVTQTPRYLIKTRGQQVTLSCSPISGHRSVSWYQQTPGQGLQFLFEYFSETQRNKGNFPGRFSGRQFSNSRSEMNVSTLELGDSALYLCASSFGSGDYEQYFGPGTRLTVT.

V gene TRBV27 combines with J gene TRBJ2-5, with D possibly being TRBD1 or TRBD2 (6 bases each). Germline CDR1 MNHEY, CDR2 SMNVEV (reference sequence). V lost 8 bases, J lost 9 bases, and 22 bases lay in between. The CDR3 contains 14 residues. The CDR3, as DNA: TGTGCCAGCCCTACGAGGGGGGATCCTCCGGCCCAGTACTTC. This sequence encodes CASPTRGDPPAQYF.

The J gene is TRBJ2-3, the V gene TRBV6-4; D unclear. This CDR3 region has 12 residues. CDR1 and CDR2 from the germline V gene are MRHNA and SNTAGT. V was clipped by 0 bases and J by 7 bases, with 5 bases between them. Here the CDR3 reads CASSDSGHTQYF. The CDR3 nucleotides read TGTGCCAGCAGTGACTCAGGGCATACGCAGTATTTT.

The gene calls are TRBV19 and TRBJ2-1, with unresolved D. The ends were cut back, 2 bases at V and 4 bases at J, with 12 bases in the middle. CDR1 and CDR2 from the germline V gene are LNHDA and SQIVND (reference sequence). The CDR3 extends over 15 amino acids. The CDR3 spells CASSIITANYNEQFF. In DNA, the CDR3 is TGTGCCAGTAGTATAATCACTGCGAATTACAATGAGCAGTTCTTC.

The chain links TRBV12-3 or TRBV12-4 to TRBJ1-2; tentatively, D is TRBD1 (5 bases). The CDR3 length is 12 residues. Trimming shortened V by 6 bases and J by 0 bases, and 5 bases separated the two germline ends. The CDR3, as DNA: TGTGCCAGCAGGACAGCTAACTATGGCTACACCTTC. Its translation is CASRTANYGYTF.

V and J are TRBV28 and TRBJ1-2, with D perhaps matching TRBD1 (5 bases). The germline gives CDR1 MDHEN, CDR2 SYDVKM. There are 14 residues in the CDR3. V gave up 4 bases and J gave up 4 bases, with 13 bases separating them. The CDR3 protein is CASSSQQVGYGYTF. The CDR3 nucleotides read TGTGCCAGCAGTTCCCAACAGGTCGGCTATGGCTACACCTTC.

The chain has TRBV29-1 and TRBJ2-6; D remains unclear. Germline V gene data show CDR1 as SQVTM and CDR2 as ANQGSEA. Trimming stripped 3 bases from V and 4 bases from J, with 4 bases between. This CDR3 is 12 amino acids long. As DNA, the CDR3 is TGCAGCGTTGACAGGGGGGCCAACGTCCTGACTTTC. Its translation: CSVDRGANVLTF.

This clone was seen only once. This chain joins TRBV30 and TRBJ2-7, with 8 positions matching TRBD1. The CDR3 totals 15 residues. Germline V CDR1 and CDR2: GTSNPN, SVGIG (reference sequence). With 3 bases clipped from V and 4 bases from J, the junction kept 11 bases outside the gene matches. The CDR3 reads CAWRETGTGLYEQYF. For the CDR3, the DNA is TGTGCCTGGAGAGAGACCGGGACAGGACTATACGAGCAGTACTTC.

A few counts support this clone. The chain combines TRBV19 with TRBJ2-1, with 10 nucleotides matching TRBD2. This CDR3 is 18 amino acids long. Germline V lookup: CDR1 LNHDA, CDR2 SQIVND (reference sequence). After removal of 3 bases from V and 1 base from J, the junction contained 9 bases not matched to a gene. CDR3 nucleotides: TGTGCCAGTAGTATTAATGAGCGGGGGGGCGTTTCCTACAATGAGCAGTTCTTC. The encoded protein is CASSINERGGVSYNEQFF.

V usage is TRBV2 and J usage is TRBJ1-6; 7 nucleotides match TRBD1. V shed 6 bases and J 0 bases; nucleotides not matched to a gene: 2. This CDR3 spans 15 amino acids. Germline V CDR1 and CDR2: SNHLY, FYNNEI. DNA of the CDR3: TGTGCCAGCAGGGACAGGAGCTCCTATAATTCACCCCTCCACTTT. This encodes CASRDRSSYNSPLHF.

V usage is TRBV10-1 and J usage is TRBJ2-1; D not certain. The CDR3 is made up of 13 amino acids. The germline V gene encodes CDR1 WNHNN and CDR2 SYGVQD (reference sequence). V was trimmed by 8 bases and J by 6 bases, leaving 14 bases between them. The CDR3 reads CASSPAFLNEQFF. The CDR3 DNA reads as TGCGCCAGCTCCCCAGCCTTTCTCAATGAGCAGTTCTTC.

The CDR3 DNA sequence: TGTGCCAGCAGCGTCACGGGGCAGTTTACTGAAGCTTTCTTT. It specifies CASSVTGQFTEAFF. The chain uses TRBV9 and TRBJ1-1; a weak D match, TRBD1 (5 bases). Trimming cost V 2 bases and J 5 bases, with 13 bases left between them. This CDR3 has 14 residues. CDR1 is SGDLS and CDR2 is YYNGEE in the germline V gene.

V gene TRBV15 combines with J gene TRBJ2-7; D not certain. V shed 5 bases and J shed 2 bases, with 7 bases lying between them. The CDR3 sequence is 12 residues long. Germline assignment: CDR1 LNHNV and CDR2 YYDKDF (reference sequence). CDR3 in amino acids: CATSSSTYEQYF. DNA of the CDR3: TGTGCCACCAGCTCCTCCACCTACGAGCAGTACTTC.

J is TRBJ2-7 and V is TRBV18, with no clear D. The CDR3 is made up of 12 amino acids. Trimming took 9 bases from V and 4 from J, leaving 13 bases between them. Germline V gives CDR1 KGHSH, CDR2 LQKENI. Here the CDR3 DNA reads TGTGCCAGTAGCACAGCTTTGTACGAGCAGTACTTC. Protein sequence: CASSTALYEQYF. The variable domain in full, completed from reference TRBV18 and TRBJ2-7, reads NAGVMQNPRHLVRRRGQEARLRCSPMKGHSHVYWYRQLPEEGLKFMVYLQKENIIDESGMPKERFSAEFPKEGPSILRIQQVVRGDSAAYFCASSTALYEQYFGPGTRLTVT.

Only one count was recorded for this clone. The chain carries TRBV7-2 and TRBJ2-1; D possibly corresponds to TRBD2 (5 bases). The CDR3 spans 16 residues. Trimming took off 3 bases at V and 1 base at J, with 13 bases between the two ends. The germline CDR1 and CDR2 sequences are SGHTA and FQGNSA. The CDR3 reads CASSFLGLGSYNEQFF. As DNA, the CDR3 is TGTGCCAGCAGCTTCCTAGGACTGGGGTCCTACAATGAGCAGTTCTTC.

The V call is TRBV9, the J call TRBJ2-1, with 10 bases matching TRBD2. The germline CDR1 and CDR2 sequences are SGDLS and YYNGEE. The trim removed 3 bases at V and 5 bases at J, leaving 11 bases unmatched. CDR3 length: 17 residues. CDR3 DNA sequence: TGTGCCAGCAGCGGGAACTCCGGGACTAGCGTTAACAATGAGCAGTTCTTC. It encodes CASSGNSGTSVNNEQFF.